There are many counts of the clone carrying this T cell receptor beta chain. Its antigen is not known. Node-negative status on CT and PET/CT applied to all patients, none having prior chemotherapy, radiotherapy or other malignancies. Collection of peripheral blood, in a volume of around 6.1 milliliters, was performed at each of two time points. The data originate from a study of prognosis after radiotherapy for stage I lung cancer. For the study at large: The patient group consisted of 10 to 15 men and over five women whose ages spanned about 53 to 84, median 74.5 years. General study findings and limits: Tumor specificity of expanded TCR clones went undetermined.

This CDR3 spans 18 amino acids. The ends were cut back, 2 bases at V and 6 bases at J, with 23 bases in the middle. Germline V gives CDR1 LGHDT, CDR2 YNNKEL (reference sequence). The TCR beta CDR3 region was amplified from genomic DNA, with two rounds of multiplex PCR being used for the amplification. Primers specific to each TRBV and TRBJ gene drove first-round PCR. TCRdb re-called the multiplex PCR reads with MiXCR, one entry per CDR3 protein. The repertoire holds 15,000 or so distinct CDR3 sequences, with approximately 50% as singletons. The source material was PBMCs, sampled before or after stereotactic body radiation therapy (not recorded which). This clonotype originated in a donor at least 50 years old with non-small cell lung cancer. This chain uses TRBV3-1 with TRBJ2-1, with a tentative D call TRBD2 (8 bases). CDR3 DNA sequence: TGTGCCAGCAGCCAAACCCAGGGGGGCGGGGGGACCTCCAATGAGCAGTTCTTC. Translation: CASSQTQGGGGTSNEQFF.